The rows below give T cell receptor beta chains drawn from one sample of a study of Ad26.COV2.S vaccination and SARS-CoV-2 variants. TCRdb's copy holds only in-frame clones and misses some; the assay was immunoSEQ multiplex PCR. The table shows about 350,000 clones, with 88% occurring only once. The sample here was peripheral blood, taken in a trial of Ad26.COV2.S vaccine versus placebo. The receptors come from a person between 18 and 60 years old who received the Ad26.COV2.S COVID-19 vaccine or a placebo. Each CDR3 is given with its conserved first and last residue. A D gene is named only where the DNA matches it firmly. Where a row states a size, it is once, few, many or the class of an expanded clone; other rows omit it.

clone size	D gene	V gene	J gene	CDR3 protein	CDR3 DNA
.	.	TRBV19	TRBJ1-1	CASTPTGVLNTEAFF	TGTGCCAGTACCCCAACGGGGGTTTTGAACACTGAAGCTTTCTTT
.	.	TRBV7-8	TRBJ2-7	CASSRTTRPLLPYEQYF	TGTGCCAGCAGCCGCACCACGAGACCGCTACTTCCCTACGAGCAGTACTTC
.	.	TRBV29-1	TRBJ2-2	CSANGVGELFF	TGCAGCGCAAACGGAGTCGGGGAGCTGTTTTTT
.	.	TRBV3-1/TRBV3-2	TRBJ1-2	CASSLGLGATDGYTF	TGTGCCAGCAGCCTTGGTCTGGGGGCAACAGATGGCTACACCTTC
.	.	TRBV2	TRBJ2-2	CASRLDNTGELFF	TGTGCCAGCAGACTAGATAACACCGGGGAGCTGTTTTTT
.	TRBD1	TRBV18	TRBJ1-1	CASSPDRSSPEAFF	TGTGCCAGCTCACCGGACAGGTCGAGCCCTGAAGCTTTCTTT
.	.	TRBV4-1	TRBJ2-3	CASSQGENADTQYF	TGCGCCAGCAGCCAGGGGGAAAACGCAGATACGCAGTATTTT
.	.	TRBV6-5	TRBJ1-1	CASSYSIQGETEAFF	TGTGCCAGCAGTTACTCGATCCAGGGAGAGACTGAAGCTTTCTTT
.	TRBD1	TRBV5-1	TRBJ1-6	CASSLEQGAGLVNSPLHF	TGCGCCAGCAGCTTGGAACAGGGGGCCGGTTTGGTAAATTCACCCCTCCACTTT
.	.	TRBV18	TRBJ2-1	CASSRLQVSSYNEQFF	TGTGCCAGCTCACGTCTCCAAGTAAGCTCCTACAATGAGCAGTTCTTC
once	.	TRBV5-1	TRBJ2-7	CASSPTQTPGTEQYF	TGCGCCAGCAGCCCAACGCAGACACCAGGGACCGAGCAGTACTTC
.	TRBD1	TRBV7-3	TRBJ1-2	CASSLYAGQGYGYTF	TGTGCCAGCAGCTTATATGCCGGACAGGGGTATGGCTACACCTTC
.	.	TRBV28	TRBJ2-5	CASSFVGVQETQYF	TGTGCCAGCAGTTTTGTGGGGGTCCAAGAGACCCAGTACTTC
.	.	TRBV13	TRBJ2-3	CASSADGRGHTDTQYF	TGTGCCAGCAGCGCGGACGGGCGGGGGCACACAGATACGCAGTATTTT
.	.	TRBV28	TRBJ2-5	CASSFYRYLETQYF	TGTGCCAGCAGTTTTTACAGATATTTAGAGACCCAGTACTTC
.	.	TRBV19	TRBJ1-1	CASTERQKEAFF	TGTGCCAGTACCGAGAGACAAAAAGAAGCTTTCTTT
.	TRBD1	TRBV7-2	TRBJ1-1	CASSLPTGGRTEAFF	TGTGCCAGCAGCTTACCCACAGGGGGCCGCACTGAAGCTTTCTTT
.	TRBD2	TRBV6-6	TRBJ2-7	CASRETSDEQYF	TGTGCCAGCAGAGAAACTAGCGACGAGCAGTACTTC
.	.	TRBV30	TRBJ2-7	CAWSVGDTTYEQYF	TGTGCCTGGAGTGTTGGGGACACCACCTACGAGCAGTACTTC
.	.	TRBV15	TRBJ1-1	CATSRDPRDQAFF	TGTGCCACCAGCAGAGATCCCAGGGATCAAGCTTTCTTT
.	.	TRBV4-2	TRBJ2-5	CASSRQAEEETQYF	TGTGCCAGCAGCCGACAGGCGGAAGAAGAGACCCAGTACTTC
.	TRBD1	TRBV11-3	TRBJ1-5	CASSSRDRVQPQHF	TGTGCCAGCAGCTCACGGGACAGGGTTCAGCCCCAGCATTTT
.	.	TRBV9	TRBJ2-7	CASSVEGTSYEQYF	TGTGCCAGCAGCGTAGAAGGGACCAGCTACGAGCAGTACTTC
.	TRBD1	TRBV18	TRBJ1-3	CASSPNGQVGSGNTIYF	TGTGCCAGCTCACCAAACGGACAGGTTGGCTCTGGAAACACCATATATTTT
.	.	TRBV7-9	TRBJ2-7	CASSLVPRGHEQYF	TGTGCCAGCAGCTTAGTTCCCCGGGGCCACGAGCAGTACTTC
.	TRBD1	TRBV5-1	TRBJ1-6	CASSLGVGQAVHSPLHF	TGCGCCAGCAGCTTGGGGGTTGGACAGGCCGTGCATTCACCCCTCCACTTT